The 14 T cell receptor beta chains given below trace back to one sample, sequenced in a study of blood T cell repertoires in COVID-19. The protocol was immunoSEQ multiplex PCR, while the TCRdb copy is restricted to in-frame clones and leaves out a portion. The top ten clones hold roughly 1.5% of a sample with 55,000 to 65,000 clones, under 95% of them seen once. The sample comprised peripheral blood. These receptors came from a human donor in a cohort sampled during active COVID-19.

The chain recombines TRBV5-1 with TRBJ2-5; 8 bases are shared with TRBD2. This CDR3 is 15 amino acids long. Per germline, CDR1 SGHRS and CDR2 YFSETQ. V lost 4 bases and J lost 2; bases outside the gene matches: 7. This CDR3 reads CASSPIAGRQETQYF. DNA for the CDR3: TGCGCCAGCAGCCCTATAGCGGGACGTCAAGAGACCCAGTACTTC.

The chain is built from TRBV25-1 and TRBJ2-5; D ambiguous. Trimming shortened V by 6 bases and J by 0 bases, and 14 bases separated the two germline ends. The length of the CDR3 is 15 residues. The germline gives CDR1 MGHDK, CDR2 SYGVNS. CDR3 in amino acids: CASSRVTDYQETQYF. The CDR3 DNA follows: TGTGCCAGCAGCAGAGTCACAGATTACCAAGAGACCCAGTACTTC.

The genes are TRBV11-3 and TRBJ2-7; 7 bases are a match to TRBD2. Trimming at V came to 4 bases and at J to 5 bases, leaving 8 bases not matched to a gene. Germline V CDR1 and CDR2: SGHNT, YENEEA. The CDR3 covers 14 residues. In DNA, the CDR3 is TGTGCCAGCAGCTCACTGGCGGGAGCCAACGAGCAGTACTTC. Its protein is CASSSLAGANEQYF.

The chain has TRBV7-2 and TRBJ2-1, with TRBD2 matching over 14 bases. Germline assignment: CDR1 SGHTA and CDR2 FQGNSA. V dropped 6 bases and J dropped 5; count of bases not matched to a gene: 3. The CDR3 has 15 residues. The CDR3 protein is CASRQGLAGDNEQFF. The DNA for the CDR3 is TGTGCCAGCAGACAGGGACTAGCGGGAGACAATGAGCAGTTCTTC.

This CDR3 is CASSGLAASSYNEQFF. As DNA, the CDR3 is TGTGCCAGTAGTGGACTAGCGGCCAGCTCCTACAATGAGCAGTTCTTC. The rearrangement uses TRBV19 and TRBJ2-1, with TRBD2 identical over 10 bases. The ends lost 5 bases at V and 0 bases at J; junction bases unmatched: 4. Germline V lookup: CDR1 LNHDA, CDR2 SQIVND (reference sequence). This CDR3 contains 16 residues.

This clone was seen only once. The gene calls are TRBV7-8 and TRBJ2-1, with 7 bases matching TRBD1. V shed 3 bases and J 7 bases; nucleotides not matched to a gene: 9. There are 15 residues in the CDR3. Germline V CDR1 and CDR2: SGHVS, FQNEAQ. Written as DNA, the CDR3 is TGTGCCAGCAGCTTCAGGACAGGCTCATGGAATGAGCAGTTCTTC. Residues: CASSFRTGSWNEQFF.

The chain couples TRBV11-1 to TRBJ1-2; possibly TRBD1 for D (5 bases). Germline CDR1 reads SGHAT; CDR2 reads FQDESV (reference sequence). The CDR3 is 14 residues long. V was shortened by 6 bases and J by 4 bases, with 15 bases between the two germline ends. The CDR3 nucleotides read TGTGCCAGCAGTTCGACGACAGCCCGCTATGGCTACACCTTC. This encodes CASSSTTARYGYTF.

The rearrangement links TRBV6-2 or TRBV6-3 to TRBJ2-1, with TRBD2 matching 11 bases. CDR1 MNHEY and CDR2 SVGEGT come from the germline V gene. V gave up 5 bases and J gave up 6 bases; unmatched junction bases: 6. The CDR3 runs to 15 residues. Here the CDR3 DNA reads TGTGCCAGCAGTCAAGGGACTAGCGGAAGCAATGAGCAGTTCTTC. This gives the protein CASSQGTSGSNEQFF.

V usage is TRBV29-1 and J usage is TRBJ2-7, with TRBD1 matching over 7 bases. Germline V gene data show CDR1 as SQVTM and CDR2 as ANQGSEA. CDR3 length: 12 amino acids. The junction had 7 bases not matched to a gene; V was cut back by 5 bases and J by 6 bases. The CDR3 nucleotides read TGCAGCGTTTTACAGGGGTCGCGCGAGCAGTACTTC. As protein: CSVLQGSREQYF.

The chain is built from TRBV19 and TRBJ2-3; possible D gene TRBD1, 5 bases. Per the germline V gene, CDR1 is LNHDA and CDR2 is SQIVND (reference sequence). This CDR3 is built from 12 residues. V shed 3 bases and J shed 10 bases, with 11 bases lying between them. The CDR3 is CASSIQGQAQYF. The CDR3 bases are TGTGCCAGTAGTATCCAGGGCCAAGCGCAGTATTTT.

This chain links TRBV24-1 with TRBJ2-3; 7 bases fit TRBD1. After removal of 3 bases from V and 6 bases from J, the junction contained 8 bases not matched to a gene. The CDR3 runs to 15 residues. Germline CDR1 is KGHDR and CDR2 is SFDVKD. CDR3: CATSDDGRGTDTQYF. CDR3 nucleotide sequence: TGTGCCACCAGTGATGATGGCAGGGGGACCGATACGCAGTATTTT.

The chain carries TRBV5-8 and TRBJ2-5, with 10 positions matching TRBD2. CDR3 length equals 15 residues. V lost 0 bases to trimming and J lost 2 bases; unmatched junction nucleotides: 1. The V gene's germline CDR1 is SGHTS and CDR2 YDEGEE. This CDR3 is CASSLGSGGQETQYF. As DNA, the CDR3 is TGTGCCAGCAGCTTGGGTAGCGGGGGGCAAGAGACCCAGTACTTC.

The rearrangement uses TRBV6-2 or TRBV6-3 and TRBJ2-5; the match to TRBD2 covers 11 bases. This CDR3 contains 14 residues. Germline lookup yields CDR1 MNHEY and CDR2 SVGEGT. With 5 bases clipped from V and 7 bases from J, the junction kept 6 bases outside the gene matches. Here the CDR3 reads CASSSVAGGPTQYF. In DNA form, the CDR3 reads TGTGCCAGCAGTAGCGTAGCGGGAGGGCCGACCCAGTACTTC.

The V gene is TRBV19, the J gene TRBJ2-1, with TRBD2 identical over 8 bases. V shed 3 bases, J shed 10 bases, and the junction held 11 bases outside the gene matches. There are 15 residues in the CDR3. Per the germline V gene, CDR1 is LNHDA and CDR2 is SQIVND (reference sequence). The CDR3 spells CASSMGARLAREQFF. The CDR3 DNA reads as TGTGCCAGTAGTATGGGAGCGCGACTAGCGCGGGAGCAGTTCTTC. The full variable domain, completed using reference TRBV19 and TRBJ2-1, is DGGITQSPKYLFRKEGQNVTLSCEQNLNHDAMYWYRQDPGQGLRLIYYSQIVNDFQKGDIAEGYSVSREKKESFPLTVTSAQKNPTAFYLCASSMGARLAREQFFGPGTRLTVL.